This is a list of T cell receptor beta chains from one sample in a study of T cell clusters in autoimmune cytopenias. TCRdb reanalyzed the multiplex PCR reads, giving one entry per CDR3 protein sequence and no DNA. The listing records about 7,000 distinct CDR3 sequences. This sample also belongs to another study, concerning T cell repertoires in aging, cancer and after chemotherapy.

The sequencing input was peripheral blood. The receptor source for this set is a human donor in good health. Each CDR3 is given with its conserved first and last residue. Each record gives: CDR3 length, V gene, clone size, J gene, CDR3 protein. The size field is filled for only some rows; it gives once, few, many or a size class.

length: 11; V: TRBV7-9; size: medium-sized; J: TRBJ1-6; CDR3: CASSPDSPLHF
length: 13; V: TRBV30; size: .; J: TRBJ2-7; CDR3: CAWSLATTEEQYF
length: 15; V: TRBV19; size: medium-sized; J: TRBJ1-4; CDR3: CASSRAWQEDEKLFF
length: 17; V: TRBV27; size: .; J: TRBJ2-1; CDR3: CASSSARGRGGNNEQFF
length: 11; V: TRBV28; size: .; J: TRBJ1-1; CDR3: CASRLESEAFF
length: 13; V: TRBV19; size: medium-sized; J: TRBJ2-4; CDR3: CASSQPGKNIQYF
length: 14; V: TRBV4-2; size: .; J: TRBJ2-7; CDR3: CASSQDQAGYEQYF
length: 17; V: TRBV5-1; size: .; J: TRBJ2-3; CDR3: CASSLVFGGASSDTQYF
length: 13; V: TRBV19; size: medium-sized; J: TRBJ1-6; CDR3: CASLAGNNSPLHF
length: 16; V: TRBV6-1; size: medium-sized; J: TRBJ2-3; CDR3: CASSEGSGAFTDTQYF
length: 17; V: TRBV14; size: .; J: TRBJ2-3; CDR3: CASSPQKGLARTDTQYF
length: 15; V: TRBV19; size: large; J: TRBJ2-1; CDR3: CASRLDRSSYNEQFF
length: 15; V: TRBV5-4; size: .; J: TRBJ1-1; CDR3: CASSSGDRGYTEAFF
length: 16; V: TRBV7-2; size: .; J: TRBJ2-3; CDR3: CASSLGLAGNTDTQYF
length: 15; V: TRBV6-2/TRBV6-3; size: .; J: TRBJ2-7; CDR3: CASKKTSGSHYEQYF
length: 17; V: TRBV19; size: .; J: TRBJ1-1; CDR3: CASSQPGQVSMNTEAFF
length: 12; V: TRBV5-8; size: .; J: TRBJ2-1; CDR3: CASSSEVGEQFF
length: 16; V: TRBV5-4; size: medium-sized; J: TRBJ2-6; CDR3: CASTSGGFSGANVLTF
length: 16; V: TRBV5-1; size: .; J: TRBJ2-1; CDR3: CASSLAGGGDGNEQFF
length: 13; V: TRBV12-3/TRBV12-4; size: .; J: TRBJ2-5; CDR3: CASSSPRAEDPNF
length: 13; V: TRBV5-6; size: .; J: TRBJ1-1; CDR3: CASSRTGDTEAFF
length: 14; V: TRBV29-1; size: medium-sized; J: TRBJ2-7; CDR3: CSVESLGPTYEQYF
length: 15; V: TRBV29-1; size: medium-sized; J: TRBJ2-5; CDR3: CSVIAGSVYKETQYF
length: 13; V: TRBV7-3; size: .; J: TRBJ1-2; CDR3: CASSPSGLRGYTF
length: 15; V: TRBV15; size: medium-sized; J: TRBJ2-1; CDR3: CATSRVGTGGVEQFF
length: 13; V: TRBV28; size: .; J: TRBJ1-1; CDR3: CAQGDRDGTEAFF
length: 15; V: TRBV20-1; size: .; J: TRBJ2-3; CDR3: CSATGLAGHTDTQYF
length: 12; V: TRBV6-5; size: medium-sized; J: TRBJ1-3; CDR3: CASRSAGNTIYF
length: 15; V: TRBV12-3/TRBV12-4; size: .; J: TRBJ1-1; CDR3: CASTIPGQGLTEAFF
length: 14; V: TRBV30; size: medium-sized; J: TRBJ2-1; CDR3: CAWSHSGRSNEQFF
length: 13; V: TRBV12-3/TRBV12-4; size: .; J: TRBJ1-1; CDR3: CASSLSLGTEAFF
length: 16; V: TRBV29-1; size: .; J: TRBJ2-1; CDR3: CSVTGTSGGLHNEQFF
length: 15; V: TRBV5-1; size: .; J: TRBJ2-2; CDR3: CSSSFLQGGTGELFF